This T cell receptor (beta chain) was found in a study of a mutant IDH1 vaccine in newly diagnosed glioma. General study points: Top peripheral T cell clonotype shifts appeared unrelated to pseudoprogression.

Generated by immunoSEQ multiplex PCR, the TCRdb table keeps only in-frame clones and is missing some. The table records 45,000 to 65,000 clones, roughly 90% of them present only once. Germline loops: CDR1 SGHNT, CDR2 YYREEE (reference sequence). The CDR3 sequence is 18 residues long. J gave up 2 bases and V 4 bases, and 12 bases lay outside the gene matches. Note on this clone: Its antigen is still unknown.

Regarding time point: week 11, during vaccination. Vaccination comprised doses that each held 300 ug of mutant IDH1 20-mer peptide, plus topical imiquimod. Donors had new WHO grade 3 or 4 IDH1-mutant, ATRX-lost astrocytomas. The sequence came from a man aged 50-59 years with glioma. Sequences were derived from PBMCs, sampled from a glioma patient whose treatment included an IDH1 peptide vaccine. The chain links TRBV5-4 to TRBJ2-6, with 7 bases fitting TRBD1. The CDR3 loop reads CASSPPGQTMAGANVLTF. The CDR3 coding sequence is TGTGCCAGCAGCCCTCCGGGACAGACCATGGCTGGGGCCAACGTCCTGACTTTC.